This entry concerns a single T cell receptor beta chain. Its antigen remains unknown. The junction departs from germline at one end; a sequencing error may be responsible. The data are from a study of beta chain bispecific antibodies for T cell cancers. Study information: TRBV sequencing of surviving healthy T cells measured each family's depletion. Jurkat cells expressed TRBV12-3; HPB-ALL cells expressed TRBV5-5. Findings of the study overall: Most targeted TRBV signal came from the leukemia cell line cells, not normal T cells.

Expansion lasted approximately 3 days, with either anti-CD3 antibody OKT3 or CD3/CD28 beads. Germline loops: CDR1 MDHEN, CDR2 SYDVKM. The CDR3 totals 17 residues. TCRdb analysed the 5' RACE reads with MiXCR anew, one entry per CDR3 protein. This sample has about 20,000 distinct CDR3 sequences, with under 3% found just once. The material sequenced was healthy donor T cells cultured with leukemia cells. The receptor comes from a human donor in good health. Some clones in this sample may be carry-over from other donors' samples. The J gene is TRBJ2-7, the V gene TRBV28; TRBD1 aligns across 7 bases. The CDR3 coding sequence is TGTGCCAGGAGCTCGGACTCGGGACAGCGGAGAGCCTACAAGCAGTACTTC. Protein sequence: CARSSDSGQRRAYKQYF. The full variable domain, its missing parts supplied by reference TRBV28 and TRBJ2-7, is DVKVTQSSRYLVKRTGEKVFLECVQDMDHENMFWYRQDPGLGLRLIYFSYDVKMKEKGDIPEGYSVSREKKERFSLILESASTNQTSMYLCARSSDSGQRRAYKQYFGPGTRLTVT.